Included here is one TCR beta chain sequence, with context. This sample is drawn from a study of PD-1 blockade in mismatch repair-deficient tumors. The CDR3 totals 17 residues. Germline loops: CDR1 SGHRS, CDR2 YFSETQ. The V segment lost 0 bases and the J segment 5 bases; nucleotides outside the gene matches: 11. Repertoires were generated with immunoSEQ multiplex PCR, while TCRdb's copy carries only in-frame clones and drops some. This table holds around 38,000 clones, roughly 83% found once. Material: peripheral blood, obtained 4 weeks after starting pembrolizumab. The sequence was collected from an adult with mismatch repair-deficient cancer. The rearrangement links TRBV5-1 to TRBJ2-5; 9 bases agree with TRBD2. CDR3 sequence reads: CASSLAGPREGEETQYF. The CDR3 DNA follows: TGCGCCAGCAGCTTGGCCGGCCCGCGGGAGGGGGAGGAGACCCAGTACTTC.